Following are 23 T cell receptor beta chains from one sample sequenced in a study of CD8 T cells in ankylosing spondylitis (TCRdb year 2017). The library came from 5' RACE. The sample was run on an Illumina HiSeq 2500. TCRdb passed the public sequencing reads through fastp at Q25 and MiXCR, retaining productive beta sequences. Rows with a matching CDR3 protein are joined into one entry that keeps the most common DNA and genes. This sample comprises 250,000 to 350,000 distinct CDR3 sequences, more than 20% of them detected only once. About 4% of the sample lies in the top ten. Material: blood, either unsorted or a sorted T cell fraction (not recorded which). These receptors all come from a female donor with ankylosing spondylitis or in good health (not recorded which).

There are many counts of this clonotype. The rearrangement links TRBV12-3 or TRBV12-4 to TRBJ1-2, with D unclear. The CDR3 runs to 12 residues. Trimming took off 6 bases at V and 7 bases at J, with 12 bases between the two ends. Here the CDR3 reads CASSQSTSGYTF. The CDR3 DNA reads as TGTGCCAGCAGCCAATCCACCAGTGGCTACACCTTC.

This clonotype was counted between two and nine times. V and J are TRBV7-2 and TRBJ1-3; D perhaps matches TRBD1 (5 bases). Germline V gene sequence: CDR1 SGHTA, CDR2 FQGNSA. V was clipped by 4 bases and J by 4 bases, with 14 bases between them. CDR3 length equals 15 residues. CDR3 sequence reads: CASSYSGFSGNTIYF. The DNA for the CDR3 is TGTGCCAGCAGCTACTCAGGGTTCTCAGGAAACACCATATATTTT. The whole variable domain, filled in from reference TRBV7-2 and TRBJ1-3, reads GAGVSQSPSNKVTEKGKDVELRCDPISGHTALYWYRQSLGQGLEFLIYFQGNSAPDKSGLPSDRFSAERTGGSVSTLTIQRTQQEDSAVYLCASSYSGFSGNTIYFGEGSWLTVV.

This chain uses TRBV6-4 with TRBJ2-7, with D perhaps TRBD1 (7 bases). The V gene's germline CDR1 is MRHNA and CDR2 SNTAGT. V shed 7 bases and J shed 6 bases, with 25 bases lying between them. This CDR3 has 16 residues. As DNA, the CDR3 is TGTGCCAGCACCCTCAGGCGGGGACAGTCCTTTCGCGAGCAGTACTTC. It translates to CASTLRRGQSFREQYF.

This clonotype was counted at least ten times. The chain is built from TRBV12-3 or TRBV12-4 and TRBJ1-1; no definite D call. V was pared by 7 bases and J by 1 base, with 19 bases between. The CDR3 is 16 amino acids. In DNA, the CDR3 is TGTGCCAGCACCCGTACAGTGGGAACTAAGAACACTGAAGCTTTCTTT. This encodes CASTRTVGTKNTEAFF.

This sequence joins TRBV5-1 and TRBJ2-3, with 10 positions matching TRBD2. The length of the CDR3 is 15 residues. V trimming: 4 bases; J trimming: 6 bases; junction bases outside the gene matches: 8. Germline CDR1 and CDR2: SGHRS and YFSETQ. CDR3 coding DNA: TGCGCCAGCAGCCCAGGGACTAGCGTTTGGGATACGCAGTATTTT. Translation gives CASSPGTSVWDTQYF.

This chain links TRBV20-1 with TRBJ1-5; a weak D match, TRBD1 (6 bases). Germline CDR1 DFQATT, CDR2 SNEGSKA (reference sequence). This CDR3 region has 13 residues. Trimming shortened V by 5 bases and J by 5 bases, and 13 bases separated the two germline ends. The CDR3 here is CSAPRRGDQPQHF. Here the CDR3 DNA reads TGCAGTGCTCCACGCAGGGGCGATCAGCCCCAGCATTTT.

J is TRBJ1-2 and V is TRBV6-6; D might be TRBD1 (6 bases). The CDR3 is 13 residues long. Germline CDR1 is MNHNY and CDR2 is SVGAGI (reference sequence). Trimming took off 8 bases at V and 6 bases at J, with 16 bases between the two ends. The CDR3 DNA follows: TGTGCCAGCGGGGGCAGAACCTTTAATGGCTACACCTTC. This gives the protein CASGGRTFNGYTF.

This clonotype was counted a few times. J is TRBJ2-7 and V is TRBV7-2; a possible D gene is TRBD1 (6 bases). Germline CDR1 SGHTA, CDR2 FQGNSA. The CDR3 totals 12 residues. V was shortened by 4 bases and J by 7 bases, with 11 bases between the two germline ends. CDR3 protein: CASSSGTSEQYF. The CDR3 bases are TGTGCCAGCAGCTCTGGGACATCAGAGCAGTACTTC.

The gene calls are TRBV4-2 and TRBJ2-3; 7 positions agree with TRBD2. The CDR3 totals 18 residues. Looked up from germline, CDR1 is LGHNA and CDR2 is YNFKEQ. The ends lost 4 bases at V and 2 bases at J; junction bases unmatched: 15. This CDR3 is CASSLSLLGRGSTDTQYF. The CDR3 coding sequence is TGTGCCAGCAGCCTGAGTCTTTTGGGGAGGGGATCCACAGATACGCAGTATTTT.

The CDR3 here is CASSLRGQGWETQYF. CDR3 sequence (DNA): TGTGCCAGCAGCCTTAGAGGGCAGGGTTGGGAGACCCAGTACTTC. This chain connects TRBV7-6 to TRBJ2-5, with D perhaps given as TRBD1 or TRBD2 (5 bases each). V shed 5 bases and J shed 5 bases, with 18 bases lying between them. The CDR3 spans 15 residues. Germline lookup yields CDR1 SGHVS and CDR2 FNYEAQ.

In this sample, this clonotype turned up a few times. The V call is TRBV6-2 or TRBV6-3, the J call TRBJ1-1; the D gene is possibly TRBD1 (5 bases). The germline V gene encodes CDR1 MNHEY and CDR2 SVGEGT. This CDR3 has 14 amino acids. Trimming left V 7 bases short and J 2 bases short, with 14 bases between. The CDR3 sequence: CASTPYRGNTEAFF. The CDR3, as DNA: TGTGCCAGCACCCCTTATAGGGGAAACACTGAAGCTTTCTTT.

This clonotype has more than one count but fewer than ten. The J gene is TRBJ1-1, the V gene TRBV15; D unclear. The length of the CDR3 is 12 residues. CDR1 is LNHNV and CDR2 is YYDKDF in the germline V gene (reference sequence). V lost 3 bases and J lost 8, with 10 bases in between. CDR3 sequence: CATSSLAVEAFF. CDR3 nucleotide sequence: TGTGCCACCAGCAGCTTGGCTGTGGAAGCTTTCTTT.

This clonotype appeared a few times. The chain is built from TRBV18 and TRBJ2-1; D is unresolved. The CDR3 loop spans 13 amino acids. V lost 5 bases and J lost 3, with 8 bases in between. CDR1 KGHSH and CDR2 LQKENI come from the germline V gene. The CDR3 DNA follows: TGTGCCAGCTCATCAACTCACTACAATGAGCAGTTCTTC. It yields the protein CASSSTHYNEQFF.

There are a few counts of this clonotype. The gene calls are TRBV20-1 and TRBJ2-3, with D hard to call. From germline, CDR1 is DFQATT and CDR2 SNEGSKA (reference sequence). The CDR3 loop spans 12 amino acids. Trimming left V 6 bases short and J 6 bases short, with 13 bases between. The CDR3 coding sequence is TGCAGTGCCACAGCCCCCCCCGATACGCAGTATTTT. Residues: CSATAPPDTQYF.

This clonotype was observed at least ten times. The gene calls are TRBV12-3 or TRBV12-4 and TRBJ2-7, with D hard to call. Trimming stripped 2 bases from V and 6 bases from J, with 8 bases between. This CDR3 has 12 residues. The CDR3 DNA sequence: TGTGCCAGCAGTTTAACCATCGCCGAGCAGTACTTC. Its protein is CASSLTIAEQYF.

The V call is TRBV30, the J call TRBJ2-1; D is perhaps TRBD1 or TRBD2 (6 bases each). Germline CDR1 and CDR2: GTSNPN and SVGIG (reference sequence). Trimming shortened V by 0 bases and J by 10 bases, and 10 bases separated the two germline ends. The CDR3 consists of 12 residues. CDR3 sequence reads: CAWSVGGGEQFF. DNA for the CDR3: TGTGCCTGGAGTGTAGGAGGGGGGGAGCAGTTCTTC.

The sample holds a few counts of this clonotype. CDR3 coding DNA: TGTGCCAGCAGTTACGAACGGGGAGGGACTGAAGCTTTCTTT. Its translation: CASSYERGGTEAFF. This chain joins TRBV6-2 or TRBV6-3 and TRBJ1-1; D is undetermined. This CDR3 contains 14 residues. CDR1 is MNHEY, CDR2 SVGEGT, per germline. V lost 2 bases and J 5 bases, leaving 12 bases between the germline ends.

The chain couples TRBV6-2 or TRBV6-3 to TRBJ2-1; TRBD1 might be the D (6 bases). V was pared by 5 bases and J by 4 bases, with 18 bases between. This CDR3 region has 16 residues. The germline V gene encodes CDR1 MNHEY and CDR2 SVGEGT. The CDR3: CASSDHTGQGYNEQFF. CDR3 nucleotides: TGTGCCAGCAGTGACCACACAGGGCAAGGTTACAATGAGCAGTTCTTC.

With respect to this clonotype: A much larger clone lies one base from this, so it may be a read error. The chain employs TRBV6-1 and TRBJ2-5; D is unclear. Germline CDR1 is MNHNS and CDR2 is SASEGT. V gave up 4 bases and J gave up 2 bases, with 5 bases separating them. The CDR3 sequence is 12 residues long. CDR3 protein: CASSANQETQYF. The CDR3, as DNA: TGTGCCAGCAGTGCCAATCAAGAGACCCAGTACTTC.

Only a few counts were recorded for this clonotype. V usage is TRBV30 and J usage is TRBJ1-2; D remains unclear. The CDR3 consists of 14 residues. The germline V gene has CDR1 GTSNPN and CDR2 SVGIG (reference sequence). The V end was cut by 0 bases, the J end by 8 bases, with 16 bases between. CDR3 in DNA: TGTGCCTGGAGTGTTGGTTTGAGGGCAGAGGGCTACACCTTC. This gives the protein CAWSVGLRAEGYTF.

This clonotype has more than one count but fewer than ten. The chain has TRBV6-2 or TRBV6-3 and TRBJ1-1, with D possibly matching TRBD1 (5 bases). The V and J ends lost 6 bases and 5 bases respectively, with 16 bases between them. CDR3 length: 14 amino acids. Per germline, CDR1 MNHEY and CDR2 SVGEGT. CDR3 sequence reads: CASRARELGTEAFF. The CDR3 DNA reads TGTGCCAGCAGGGCCAGGGAGCTGGGAACTGAAGCTTTCTTT.

The V and J genes are TRBV3-1 and TRBJ2-5; 7 bases are a match to TRBD2. V gave up 0 bases and J gave up 4 bases; unmatched junction bases: 8. Per germline, CDR1 LGHDT and CDR2 YNNKEL (reference sequence). The length of the CDR3 is 16 residues. Here the CDR3 reads CASSQEWSGGRETQYF. The CDR3 nucleotides are TGTGCCAGCAGCCAAGAGTGGTCGGGAGGCCGAGAGACCCAGTACTTC.

This clonotype was detected a few times. CDR3 coding DNA: TGTGCCAGCAGCTCTATGGGTGGGAGGCTGGATGAGCAGTTCTTC. Translated, it gives CASSSMGGRLDEQFF. The chain couples TRBV7-2 to TRBJ2-1, with D possibly TRBD2 on 6 matching bases. Trimming shortened V by 4 bases and J by 8 bases, and 18 bases separated the two germline ends. CDR1 and CDR2 (germline): SGHTA, FQGNSA. The CDR3 is made up of 15 amino acids.